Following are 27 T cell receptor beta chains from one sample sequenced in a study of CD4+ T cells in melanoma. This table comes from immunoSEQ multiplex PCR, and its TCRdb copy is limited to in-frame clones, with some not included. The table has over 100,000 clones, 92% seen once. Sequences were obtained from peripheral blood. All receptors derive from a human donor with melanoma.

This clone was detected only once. The CDR3 is CASSHTGGELFF. The CDR3 nucleotides are TGTGCCAGCAGCCATACAGGCGGGGAGCTGTTTTTT. The V gene is TRBV6-6, the J gene TRBJ2-2; a possible D gene is TRBD1 (5 bases). Germline V gene lookup returns CDR1 MNHNY and CDR2 SVGAGI (reference sequence). V lost 6 bases, J lost 7 bases, and 9 bases lay in between. The CDR3 sequence is 12 residues long.

CDR3 nucleotides: TGTGCCAGCAGCTTGGGGCCGGGGGGCAATCAGCCCCAGCATTTT. It specifies CASSLGPGGNQPQHF. The V and J genes are TRBV5-6 and TRBJ1-5; D is perhaps TRBD1 (5 bases). Germline CDR1 and CDR2: SGHDT and YYEEEE. The V and J ends lost 0 bases and 2 bases respectively, with 9 bases between them. The CDR3 runs 15 residues. The entire variable domain, with the rest obtained from reference TRBV5-6 and TRBJ1-5, is as follows: DAGVTQSPTHLIKTRGQQVTLRCSPKSGHDTVSWYQQALGQGPQFIFQYYEEEERQRGNFPDRFSGHQFPNYSSELNVNALLLGDSALYLCASSLGPGGNQPQHFGDGTRLSIL.

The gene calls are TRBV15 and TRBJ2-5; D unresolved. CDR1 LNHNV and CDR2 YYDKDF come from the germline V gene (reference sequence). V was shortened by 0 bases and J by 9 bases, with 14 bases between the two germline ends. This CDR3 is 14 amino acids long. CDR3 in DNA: TGTGCCACCAGCAGAGAGGGCCTCAAGAGTCCCCAGTACTTC. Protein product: CATSREGLKSPQYF.

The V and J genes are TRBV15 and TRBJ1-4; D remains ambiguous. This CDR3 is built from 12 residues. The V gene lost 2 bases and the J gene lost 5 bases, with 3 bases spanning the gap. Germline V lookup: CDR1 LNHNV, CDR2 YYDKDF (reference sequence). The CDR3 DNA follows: TGTGCCACCAGCAGAATAAATGAAAAACTGTTTTTT. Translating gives CATSRINEKLFF.

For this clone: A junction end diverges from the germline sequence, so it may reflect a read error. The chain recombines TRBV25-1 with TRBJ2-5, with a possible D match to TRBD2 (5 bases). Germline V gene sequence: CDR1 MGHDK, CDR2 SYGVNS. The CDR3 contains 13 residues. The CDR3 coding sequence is TGTGCCAGCAGTCCCACCCCGGGGAGTGGTCTCAACTTC. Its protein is CASSPTPGSGLNF.

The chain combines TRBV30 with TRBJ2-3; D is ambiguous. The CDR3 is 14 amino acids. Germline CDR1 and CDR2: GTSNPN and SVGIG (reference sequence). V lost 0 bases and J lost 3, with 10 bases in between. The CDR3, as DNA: TGTGCCTGGAGTGTAGGGCAGGTAACAGATACGCAGTATTTT. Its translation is CAWSVGQVTDTQYF. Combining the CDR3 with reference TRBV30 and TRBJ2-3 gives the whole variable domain SQTIHQWPATLVQPVGSPLSLECTVEGTSNPNLYWYRQAAGRGLQLLFYSVGIGQISSEVPQNLSASRPQDRQFILSSKKLLLSDSGFYLCAWSVGQVTDTQYFGPGTRLTVL.

The CDR3 bases are TGTGCCAGCAGCGAGCGGACAGGGCGAGAGCAGTACTTC. Residues: CASSERTGREQYF. The gene calls are TRBV7-9 and TRBJ2-7; 8 nucleotides align to TRBD1. In germline, CDR1 is SEHNR, CDR2 FQNEAQ (reference sequence). The CDR3 has 13 residues. Losses at the gene ends were 5 bases for V and 7 bases for J; bases not matched to a gene: 7.

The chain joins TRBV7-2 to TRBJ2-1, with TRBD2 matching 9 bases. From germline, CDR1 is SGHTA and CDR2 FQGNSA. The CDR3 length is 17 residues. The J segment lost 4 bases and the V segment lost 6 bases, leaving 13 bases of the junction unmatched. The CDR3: CASRPRGAGGAYNEQFF. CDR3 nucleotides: TGTGCCAGCAGACCGAGGGGGGCGGGAGGGGCTTACAATGAGCAGTTCTTC.

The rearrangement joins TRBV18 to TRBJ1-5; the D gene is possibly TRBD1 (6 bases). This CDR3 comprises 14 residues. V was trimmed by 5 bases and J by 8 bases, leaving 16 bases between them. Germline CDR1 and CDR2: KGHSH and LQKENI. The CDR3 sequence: CASSVKTGQEPQHF. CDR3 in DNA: TGTGCCAGCTCAGTCAAGACAGGACAAGAGCCCCAGCATTTT.

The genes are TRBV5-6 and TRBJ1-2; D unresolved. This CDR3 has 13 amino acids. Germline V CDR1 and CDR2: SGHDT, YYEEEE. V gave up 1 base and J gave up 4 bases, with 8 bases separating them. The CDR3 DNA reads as TGTGCCAGCAGCTTGTCACAGCCCTATGGCTACACCTTC. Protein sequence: CASSLSQPYGYTF.

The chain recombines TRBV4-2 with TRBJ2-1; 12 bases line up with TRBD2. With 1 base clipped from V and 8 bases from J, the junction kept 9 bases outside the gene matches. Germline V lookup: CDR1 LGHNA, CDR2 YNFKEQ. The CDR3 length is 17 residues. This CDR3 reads CASSQAQTSGSSYEQFF. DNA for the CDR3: TGTGCCAGCAGCCAAGCCCAGACTAGCGGGAGCAGCTATGAGCAGTTCTTC.

In DNA, the CDR3 is TGCGCCAGCACGACAGAGATGAACACTGAAGCTTTCTTT. Residues: CASTTEMNTEAFF. The chain is built from TRBV5-1 and TRBJ1-1; possible D gene TRBD1, 5 bases. The CDR3 has 13 residues. V lost 6 bases to trimming and J lost 0 bases, with 9 bases between them. Germline lookup yields CDR1 SGHRS and CDR2 YFSETQ.

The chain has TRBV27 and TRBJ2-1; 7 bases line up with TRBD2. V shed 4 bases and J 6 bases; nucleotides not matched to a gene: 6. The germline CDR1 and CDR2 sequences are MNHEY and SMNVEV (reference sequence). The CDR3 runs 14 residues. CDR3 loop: CASSWGGARNEQFF. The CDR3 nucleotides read TGTGCCAGCAGTTGGGGGGGAGCACGCAATGAGCAGTTCTTC.

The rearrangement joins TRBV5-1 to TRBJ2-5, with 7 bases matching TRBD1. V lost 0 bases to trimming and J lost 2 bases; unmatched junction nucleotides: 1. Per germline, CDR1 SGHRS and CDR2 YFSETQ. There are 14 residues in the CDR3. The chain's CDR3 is CASSLDRGQETQYF. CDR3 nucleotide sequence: TGCGCCAGCAGCTTGGACAGGGGACAAGAGACCCAGTACTTC.

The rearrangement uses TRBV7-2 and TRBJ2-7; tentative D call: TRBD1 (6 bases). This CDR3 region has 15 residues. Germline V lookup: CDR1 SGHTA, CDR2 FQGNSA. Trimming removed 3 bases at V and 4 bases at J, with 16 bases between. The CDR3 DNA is TGTGCCAGCAGCTTGAAAACAGGGTCGGGGTACGAGCAGTACTTC. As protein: CASSLKTGSGYEQYF.

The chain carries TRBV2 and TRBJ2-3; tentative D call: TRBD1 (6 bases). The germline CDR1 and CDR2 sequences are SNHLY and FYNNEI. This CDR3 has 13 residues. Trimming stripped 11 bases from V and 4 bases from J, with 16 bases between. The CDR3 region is CARTTRGSDTQYF. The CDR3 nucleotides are TGTGCCCGAACTACAAGGGGGTCAGATACGCAGTATTTT.

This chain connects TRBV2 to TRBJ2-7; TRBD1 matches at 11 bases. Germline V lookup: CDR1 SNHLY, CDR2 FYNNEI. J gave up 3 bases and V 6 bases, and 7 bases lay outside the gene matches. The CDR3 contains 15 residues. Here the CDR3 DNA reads TGTGCCAGCAGCCTCGCCGGGACAGGGGGCTACGAGCAGTACTTC. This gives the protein CASSLAGTGGYEQYF.

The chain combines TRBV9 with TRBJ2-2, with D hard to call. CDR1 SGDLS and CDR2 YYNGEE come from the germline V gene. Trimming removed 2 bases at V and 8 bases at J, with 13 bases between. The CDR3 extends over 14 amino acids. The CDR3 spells CASSVSTGAGELFF. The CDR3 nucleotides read TGTGCCAGCAGCGTCTCAACCGGAGCGGGGGAGCTGTTTTTT.

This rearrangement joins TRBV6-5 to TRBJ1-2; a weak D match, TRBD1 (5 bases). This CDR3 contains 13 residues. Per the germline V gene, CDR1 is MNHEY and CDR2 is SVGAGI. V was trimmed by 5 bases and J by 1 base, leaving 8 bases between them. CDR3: CASSLDSNYGYTF. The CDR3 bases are TGTGCCAGCAGTCTCGACAGTAACTATGGCTACACCTTC.

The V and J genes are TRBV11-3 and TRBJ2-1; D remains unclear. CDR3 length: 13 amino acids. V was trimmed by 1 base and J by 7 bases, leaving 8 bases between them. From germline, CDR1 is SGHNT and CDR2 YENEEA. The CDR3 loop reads CASSLVVGNEQFF. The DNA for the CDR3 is TGTGCCAGCAGCTTAGTGGTCGGGAATGAGCAGTTCTTC.

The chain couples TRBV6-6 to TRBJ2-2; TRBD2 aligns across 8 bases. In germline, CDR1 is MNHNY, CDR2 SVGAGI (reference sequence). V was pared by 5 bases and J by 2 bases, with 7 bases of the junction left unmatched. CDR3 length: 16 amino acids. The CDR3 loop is CASSGATSGNTGELFF. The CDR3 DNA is TGTGCCAGCAGTGGGGCAACTAGCGGCAACACCGGGGAGCTGTTTTTT.

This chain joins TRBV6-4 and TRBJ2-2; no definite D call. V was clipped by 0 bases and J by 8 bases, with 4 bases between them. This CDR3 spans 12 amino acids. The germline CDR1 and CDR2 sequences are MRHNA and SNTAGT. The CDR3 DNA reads TGTGCCAGCAGTGACTCGATTGGGGAGCTGTTTTTT. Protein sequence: CASSDSIGELFF.

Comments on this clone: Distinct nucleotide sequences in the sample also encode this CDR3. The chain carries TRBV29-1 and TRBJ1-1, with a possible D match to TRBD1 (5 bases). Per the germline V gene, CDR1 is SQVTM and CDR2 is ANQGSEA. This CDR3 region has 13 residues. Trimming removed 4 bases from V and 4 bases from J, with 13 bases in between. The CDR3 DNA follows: TGCAGCGTTGTACCCAGGGCGGGCACTGAAGCTTTCTTT. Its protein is CSVVPRAGTEAFF.

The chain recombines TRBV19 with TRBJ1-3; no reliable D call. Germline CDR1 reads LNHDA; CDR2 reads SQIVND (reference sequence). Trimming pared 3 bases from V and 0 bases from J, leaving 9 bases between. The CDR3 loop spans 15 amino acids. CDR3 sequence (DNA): TGTGCCAGTAGTATCGTCGAATTCTCTGGAAACACCATATATTTT. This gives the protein CASSIVEFSGNTIYF.

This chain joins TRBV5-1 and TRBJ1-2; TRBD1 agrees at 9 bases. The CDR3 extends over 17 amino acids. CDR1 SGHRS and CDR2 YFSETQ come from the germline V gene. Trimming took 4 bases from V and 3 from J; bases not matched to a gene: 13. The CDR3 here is CASSVSGTGTVDYGYTF. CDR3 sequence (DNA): TGCGCCAGCAGCGTCTCCGGGACAGGGACTGTCGACTATGGCTACACCTTC. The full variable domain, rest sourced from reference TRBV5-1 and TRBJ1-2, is KAGVTQTPRYLIKTRGQQVTLSCSPISGHRSVSWYQQTPGQGLQFLFEYFSETQRNKGNFPGRFSGRQFSNSRSEMNVSTLELGDSALYLCASSVSGTGTVDYGYTFGSGTRLTVV.

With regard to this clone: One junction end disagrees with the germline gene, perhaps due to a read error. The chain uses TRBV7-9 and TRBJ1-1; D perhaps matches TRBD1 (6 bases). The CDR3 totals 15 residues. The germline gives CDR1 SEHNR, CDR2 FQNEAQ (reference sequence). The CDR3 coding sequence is TGTGCCAGCAGTTTAGGACAGAGCTTCGGCACTGAAGCTTTCTTT. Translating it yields CASSLGQSFGTEAFF.

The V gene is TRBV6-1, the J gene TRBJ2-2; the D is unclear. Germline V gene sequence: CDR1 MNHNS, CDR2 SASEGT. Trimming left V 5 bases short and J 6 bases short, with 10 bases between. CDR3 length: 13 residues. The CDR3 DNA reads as TGTGCCAGCAGTAGGGAATTACCCGGGGAGCTGTTTTTT. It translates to CASSRELPGELFF.